This T cell receptor (beta chain) was identified in a study of PD-1 blockade in classical Hodgkin lymphoma. Overall study findings and caveats: Similar baseline diversity was found in complete responders and newly diagnosed patients. Individuals initiating nivolumab under 1 year after ASCT were excluded. Relapsed/refractory patients reportedly had lower baseline diversity than newly diagnosed patients. By cycle point C4D1, TCR diversity had risen significantly in CD4+ cells (but not CD8+ cells).

A note on this clone: As yet, its antigen is unknown.

Repertoires were generated with immunoSEQ multiplex PCR, while TCRdb's copy carries only in-frame clones and drops some. The sample carries approximately 50,000 clones, about two thirds recorded once. Every patient relapsed after autologous stem cell transplantation, and brentuximab vedotin exposure varied. The V gene's germline CDR1 is SGHDN and CDR2 FVKESK. Trimming at V came to 1 base and at J to 9 bases, leaving 5 bases not matched to a gene. The CDR3 covers 14 residues. Sequenced here: peripheral blood mononuclear cells (PBMCs), sampled before the second cycle of nivolumab. This receptor was obtained from a human donor with classical Hodgkin lymphoma. This rearrangement joins TRBV14 to TRBJ2-1, with TRBD2 matching over 8 bases. The CDR3 region is CASSQAGTRGEQFF. The CDR3 DNA is TGTGCCAGCAGCCAAGCCGGGACTAGGGGTGAGCAGTTCTTC.